This TCR beta chain comes out of a study of blood T cell repertoires in COVID-19. Authors' data handling: Reference gene primers were amplified, and this amplification served to estimate nucleated cell counts. TCRdb's table, derived via immunoSEQ multiplex PCR, lists solely in-frame clones and lacks some. For V, J and clone size, that table is used; D and trimming come from the DNA. The sample includes about 58,000 clones, roughly 79% seen only once; the top ten take 32%. The CDR3 extends over 13 amino acids. V was shortened by 4 bases and J by 3 bases, with 9 bases between the two germline ends. In germline, CDR1 is KGHSH, CDR2 LQKENI.

V gene TRBV18 combines with J gene TRBJ1-2; perhaps TRBD1 as D (5 bases). The sample was peripheral blood. The sequence derives from a human donor in a cohort sampled during active COVID-19. DNA of the CDR3: TGTGCCAGCTCACTGCAGGGCTACTATGGCTACACCTTC. Translated, it gives CASSLQGYYGYTF.